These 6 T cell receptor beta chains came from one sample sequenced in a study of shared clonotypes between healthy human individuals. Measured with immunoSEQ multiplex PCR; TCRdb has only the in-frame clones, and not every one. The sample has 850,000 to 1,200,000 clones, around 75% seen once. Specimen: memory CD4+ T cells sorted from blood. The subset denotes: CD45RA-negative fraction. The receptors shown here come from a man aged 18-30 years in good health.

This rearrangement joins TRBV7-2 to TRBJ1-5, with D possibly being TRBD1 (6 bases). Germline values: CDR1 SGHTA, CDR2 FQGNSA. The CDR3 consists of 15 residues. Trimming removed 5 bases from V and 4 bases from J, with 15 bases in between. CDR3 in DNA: TGTGCCAGCAGCCCCCCCGGGGGGGCGAATCAGCCCCAGCATTTT. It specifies CASSPPGGANQPQHF.

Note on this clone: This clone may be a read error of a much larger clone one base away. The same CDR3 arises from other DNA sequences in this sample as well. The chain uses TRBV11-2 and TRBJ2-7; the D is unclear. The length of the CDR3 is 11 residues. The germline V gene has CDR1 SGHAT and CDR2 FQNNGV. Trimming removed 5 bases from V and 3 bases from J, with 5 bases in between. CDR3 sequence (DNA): TGTGCCAGCAGCGCCAGCTACGAGCAGTACTTC. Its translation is CASSASYEQYF.

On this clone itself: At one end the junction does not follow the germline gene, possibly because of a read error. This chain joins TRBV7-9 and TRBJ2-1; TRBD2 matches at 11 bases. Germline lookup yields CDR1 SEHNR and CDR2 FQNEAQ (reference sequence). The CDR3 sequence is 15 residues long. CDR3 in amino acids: CASSVATSGSGEQFF. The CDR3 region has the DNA TGTGCCAGCAGCGTAGCCACTAGCGGGAGTGGTGAGCAGTTCTTC.

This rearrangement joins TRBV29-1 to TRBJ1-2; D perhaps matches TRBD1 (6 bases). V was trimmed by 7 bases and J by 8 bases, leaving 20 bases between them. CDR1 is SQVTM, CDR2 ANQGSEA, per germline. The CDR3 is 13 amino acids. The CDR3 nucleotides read TGCAGCGCCCAGACAGGTCCCGCGGGGGGCTACACCTTC. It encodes CSAQTGPAGGYTF.

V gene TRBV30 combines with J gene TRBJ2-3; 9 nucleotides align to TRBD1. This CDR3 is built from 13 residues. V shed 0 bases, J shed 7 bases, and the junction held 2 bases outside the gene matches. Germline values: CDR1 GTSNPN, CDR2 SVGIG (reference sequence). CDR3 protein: CAWSVQGANTQYF. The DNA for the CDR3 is TGTGCCTGGAGTGTACAGGGGGCAAATACGCAGTATTTT.

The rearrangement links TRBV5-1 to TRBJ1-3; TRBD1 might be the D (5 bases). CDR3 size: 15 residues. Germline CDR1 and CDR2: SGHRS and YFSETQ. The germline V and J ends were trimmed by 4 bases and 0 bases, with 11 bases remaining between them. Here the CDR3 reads CASSTDSFSGNTIYF. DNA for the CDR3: TGCGCCAGCAGCACAGACAGTTTCTCTGGAAACACCATATATTTT. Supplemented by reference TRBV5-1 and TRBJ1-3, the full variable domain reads KAGVTQTPRYLIKTRGQQVTLSCSPISGHRSVSWYQQTPGQGLQFLFEYFSETQRNKGNFPGRFSGRQFSNSRSEMNVSTLELGDSALYLCASSTDSFSGNTIYFGEGSWLTVV.